This entry describes one T cell receptor (beta chain). Its antigen remains unidentified. Assay: immunoSEQ multiplex PCR; the TCRdb copy retains only in-frame clones and omits some. The table records tens of thousands of clones, roughly 82% of them present only once. The germline V gene encodes CDR1 SNHLY and CDR2 FYNNEI. Trimming cost V 4 bases and J 10 bases; bases outside gene matches: 7. CDR3 length equals 14 residues. The data originate from a study of CD4+ T cells in melanoma. Study-level results: A reported correlation linked neoantigen-specific CD4+ T cells to CD8+, macrophage and B cell function. Diverse differentiation states were reported for melanoma neoantigen-specific CD4+ T cells.

V is TRBV2 and J is TRBJ2-1; 10 bases line up with TRBD2. This clonotype was sampled from a human donor with melanoma. The material sequenced was cells from a culture (not recorded whether cultured in vitro). The DNA for the CDR3 is TGTGCCAGCAGTGCACTAGCGGGGTCGCCCGAGCAGTTCTTC. Translated: CASSALAGSPEQFF.